The TCR beta chain under discussion was sequenced for a study of blood T cell repertoires in COVID-19. Looking at the study overall: From the United States, Italy and Spain came samples of acute and convalescent COVID-19. In each case, the material was cDNA or gDNA derived from T cells, B-cell-depleted T cells, or PBMCs.

The germline V gene has CDR1 SGHRS and CDR2 YFSETQ. This CDR3 region has 14 residues. V lost 1 base and J lost 6, with 11 bases in between. Authors' methods: Using reference gene primer amplification, nucleated cell counts were estimated. Sequencing was performed with immunoSEQ multiplex PCR; in TCRdb, only in-frame clones are kept and a portion is missing. V and J calls and clone size are given by that table; D and trimming were obtained from the DNA. This sample has 120,000 to 150,000 clones; 80% occur once, and the top ten carry 13%. This chain uses TRBV5-1 with TRBJ1-5; D is ambiguous. The sample was peripheral blood. The source is a man in his sixties with active or convalescent COVID-19. The CDR3 spells CASSLREGGQPQHF. In nucleotides, the CDR3 is TGCGCCAGCAGCTTGAGAGAGGGAGGTCAGCCCCAGCATTTT. Using reference TRBV5-1 and TRBJ1-5 for the parts outside the CDR3, the full variable domain is KAGVTQTPRYLIKTRGQQVTLSCSPISGHRSVSWYQQTPGQGLQFLFEYFSETQRNKGNFPGRFSGRQFSNSRSEMNVSTLELGDSALYLCASSLREGGQPQHFGDGTRLSIL.